The T cell receptor (beta chain) under discussion was sequenced for a study of T cell responses to AZD1222 COVID-19 vaccine (dated by TCRdb to about 2021). In the study overall: A total of around 240 trial participants underwent TCR sequencing, of whom 207 had received two doses of AZD1222 and roughly 26 had received two doses of the MenACWY control vaccine. Trial participants were enrolled into age subgroups of 18-55, 56-69 and 70-plus years, which contained approximately 150, 28 and 58 TCR-sequenced participants, respectively.

A word on this clone: The antigen it binds to is not known. No base quality information exists; no much larger clone differs at one position.

Study-wide conclusions, independent of this receptor: Conclusions about previously exposed vaccinees are limited, since just five to seven AZD1222 recipients were seropositive for SARS-CoV-2 at baseline. CD4 TCRs associated with the vaccine covered the entire spike protein, and the dominant responses were in regions 160-218 and 743-854. Spike-specific TCR breadth and depth rose significantly after two AZD1222 doses compared with day 0 and with MenACWY recipients. Because no samples from the day 14 peak response were available, repertoires could be characterized only after the peak T cell response. Participants were mostly white British, with more females than males. The authors suggested clonal diversity may have been underestimated. Reportedly, close to half of the unique spike-specific TCRs recognized epitopes lying outside the regions that are mutated in the B.1.351 and B.1.1.7 variants. The 56-69-year group was small, and its depth increase did not reach significance, likely because of low power.

Sample time point, as interpreted from the label and publication: baseline before first vaccination. The treatment or condition label corresponds to: meningococcal conjugate vaccine given as trial control. Samples from vaccinated people were obtained from the UK trials COV001 and COV002, which included a single-blind randomized controlled phase 2/3 trial of AZD1222 (ChAdOx1 nCoV-19) in healthy adults. Trial participant PBMC samples were collected at day 0 and day 28 after the second dose for TCRbeta chain sequencing. The CDR3 regions of human TCRbeta chains were analyzed by immunosequencing. On the authors' methods: TCRs in the repertoires were matched against a reference library of SARS-CoV-2-specific TCRs that had been generated with the MIRA antigen-specificity platform. Breadth was defined as the fraction of unique TCRs that were SARS-CoV-2-associated. Depth was defined as the fraction of total T cells that were SARS-CoV-2-associated. Using the MIRA data, each spike-specific TCR was assigned both to the spike region to which the TCR was reactive and to a CD4 or CD8 class. Log10-transformed breadth and depth values were compared by one-way ANOVA with Sidak's multiple comparisons tests. Held by TCRdb, this immuneACCESS table contains in-frame sequences only and omits some clones. Under half of the omission traces to an unresolved V gene where checked; the cause of the rest is unknown. The V and J calls and clone size are taken from that table; D and trimming were inferred from the DNA. The sample table holds roughly 80,000 clones, of which 70% to 90% were seen once. The ten largest clones add up to more than 5% of the sample.

The input for sequencing was peripheral blood, taken on day 0 of MenACWY control vaccination. The sequence was obtained from an adult in good health.

CDR3 protein: CASSHLPRDYKSYEQYF. The DNA sequence follows: TGCGCCAGCAGCCACCTACCCCGGGACTACAAGTCCTACGAGCAGTACTTC. The chain employs TRBV4-3 and TRBJ2-7; 7 junctional bases match TRBD2. There are 17 amino acids in the CDR3, from cysteine to phenylalanine inclusive. Only CDR3 DNA remains: 51 bases, in frame from the first base. Taken from the germline V gene, the CDR1 and CDR2 loops are LGHNA and YSLEER. Compared with germline, V lacks 3 bases and J lacks 1 base; bases without a gene match: 12.